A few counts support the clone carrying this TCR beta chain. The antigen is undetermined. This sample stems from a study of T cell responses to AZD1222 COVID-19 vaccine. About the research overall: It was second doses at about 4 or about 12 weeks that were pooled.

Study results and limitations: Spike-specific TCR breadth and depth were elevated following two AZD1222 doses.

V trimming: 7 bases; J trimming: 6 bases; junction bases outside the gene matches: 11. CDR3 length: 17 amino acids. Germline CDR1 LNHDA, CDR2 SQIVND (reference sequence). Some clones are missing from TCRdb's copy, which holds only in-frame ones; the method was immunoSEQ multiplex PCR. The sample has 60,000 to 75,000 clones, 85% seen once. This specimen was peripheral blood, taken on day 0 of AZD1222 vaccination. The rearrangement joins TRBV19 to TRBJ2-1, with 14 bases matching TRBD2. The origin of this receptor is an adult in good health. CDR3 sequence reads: CASTPFRTSGGLNEQFF. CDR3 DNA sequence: TGTGCCAGTACACCCTTTAGGACTAGCGGGGGGCTCAATGAGCAGTTCTTC.